The 6 T cell receptor beta chains presented below share a single source sample, sequenced in a study of blood T cell repertoires in COVID-19 (dated by TCRdb to the early 2020s). Library method: the immunoSEQ multiplex PCR assay. The table was pulled from immuneACCESS by TCRdb, which kept in-frame rearrangements only. Such tables lose some clones; where checked, under half of the loss comes from unresolved V genes, and the rest has no known cause. This sample gives 62,000 or so clones in total; roughly 89% of them show up just once. The ten largest make up roughly 8% of the sample. Sequenced sample: peripheral blood. All receptors come from a man aged 45-60 years with active COVID-19.

The CDR3 reads CASSVAGSAGELFF. The DNA of the CDR3 is TGCGCCAGCAGTGTAGCCGGGAGCGCCGGGGAGCTGTTTTTT. The chain recombines TRBV10-1 with TRBJ2-2; a possible D gene is TRBD2 (6 bases). This CDR3 has 14 residues. Between the trimmed V and J ends, which lost 4 bases and 6 bases, there was a span of 12 bases. Per the germline V gene, CDR1 is WNHNN and CDR2 is SYGVQD (reference sequence).

The DNA of the CDR3 is TGTGCCATCAGCTCACCTGGAGTCACTGAAGCTTTCTTT. It encodes CAISSPGVTEAFF. V usage is TRBV10-3 and J usage is TRBJ1-1; D unresolved. The CDR3 loop spans 13 amino acids. The ends were cut back, 6 bases at V and 4 bases at J, with 12 bases in the middle. Per germline, CDR1 ENHRY and CDR2 SYGVKD.

The chain joins TRBV5-1 to TRBJ2-6; 7 bases match TRBD1. Germline assignment: CDR1 SGHRS and CDR2 YFSETQ. The junction had 5 bases not matched to a gene; V was cut back by 5 bases and J by 0 bases. The CDR3 spans 16 residues. CDR3 amino acids: CASSWAGGSGANVLTF. In DNA, the CDR3 is TGCGCCAGCAGTTGGGCAGGGGGCTCTGGGGCCAACGTCCTGACTTTC.

This rearrangement joins TRBV6-1 to TRBJ2-2, with D perhaps TRBD2 (6 bases). From germline, CDR1 is MNHNS and CDR2 SASEGT. V shed 3 bases and J shed 1 base, with 9 bases lying between them. The CDR3 has 15 residues. In DNA form, the CDR3 reads TGTGCCAGCAGTGAGGTGGGGGGGAACACCGGGGAGCTGTTTTTT. It is translated as CASSEVGGNTGELFF.

V is TRBV9 and J is TRBJ1-1, with D perhaps TRBD1 (5 bases). The CDR3 runs 13 residues. V lost 3 bases and J lost 11, with 17 bases in between. From germline, CDR1 is SGDLS and CDR2 YYNGEE. The CDR3: CASSAGREASAFF. CDR3 coding DNA: TGTGCCAGCAGCGCGGGACGGGAGGCATCGGCTTTCTTT.

The chain uses TRBV11-2 and TRBJ2-2; a weak D match, TRBD2 (5 bases). The CDR3 loop spans 15 amino acids. V lost 3 bases to trimming and J lost 1 base, with 9 bases between them. Germline CDR1 reads SGHAT; CDR2 reads FQNNGV. CDR3 DNA: TGTGCCAGCAGCTTGATCCGGGGGAACACCGGGGAGCTGTTTTTT. As protein: CASSLIRGNTGELFF. Filled out from reference TRBV11-2 and TRBJ2-2, the complete variable domain reads EAGVAQSPRYKIIEKRQSVAFWCNPISGHATLYWYQQILGQGPKLLIQFQNNGVVDDSQLPKDRFSAERLKGVDSTLKIQPAKLEDSAVYLCASSLIRGNTGELFFGEGSRLTVL.